This T cell receptor beta chain was identified during a study of blood T cells in healthy people across ages. Study-wide results and caveats: Estimates drawn from one million T cells were deemed to understate diversity.

A note on this clonotype: Its antigen is not known.

Aged about 6 to 90, donors were systemically healthy Caucasians from Russia. Combining a sample-barcoded 5' primer with a J-beta primer mix, a second PCR ran for roughly 7 to 12 cycles. Template switching added a 12-random-nucleotide identifier to every cDNA molecule. TCRdb itself ran the 5' RACE reads through MiXCR, one entry per CDR3 protein. The sample holds about 580,000 distinct CDR3 sequences, less than 60% seen once. The sequenced sample consisted of blood. This TCR was sampled from an elderly man in good health.

DNA of the CDR3: TGTGCCAGCAGCCCCGGGACAGAGGTCCAGCCCCAGCATTTT. Protein product: CASSPGTEVQPQHF. V usage is TRBV9 and J usage is TRBJ1-5; 7 bases match TRBD1. The germline V gene has CDR1 SGDLS and CDR2 YYNGEE. The CDR3 length is 14 residues. V dropped 4 bases and J dropped 7; count of bases not matched to a gene: 8.